This TCR beta chain was captured in a study of blood T cell repertoires in COVID-19. On the study more broadly: T cells, B-cell-depleted T cells, or PBMCs provided the cDNA or gDNA that served as material.

Produced via immunoSEQ multiplex PCR; TCRdb's table is partial and in-frame only. The sample comprises 410,000 or so clones, roughly 85% of which are singletons, and under 1.5% rests with the top ten. The sample holds a few counts of this clone. V was clipped by 3 bases and J by 12 bases; unmatched bases: 14. This CDR3 comprises 15 residues. Germline V gene data show CDR1 as LGHDT and CDR2 as YNNKEL (reference sequence). Sequencing used peripheral blood. V and J are TRBV3-1 (or the pseudogene TRBV3-2) and TRBJ1-2; TRBD1 aligns across 9 bases. The sequence was obtained from a woman in her 30s with active or convalescent COVID-19. CDR3 bases: TGTGCCAGCAGCCAGGGAACAGGGGGCGCAAACTTGAACACCTTC. Its translation is CASSQGTGGANLNTF.